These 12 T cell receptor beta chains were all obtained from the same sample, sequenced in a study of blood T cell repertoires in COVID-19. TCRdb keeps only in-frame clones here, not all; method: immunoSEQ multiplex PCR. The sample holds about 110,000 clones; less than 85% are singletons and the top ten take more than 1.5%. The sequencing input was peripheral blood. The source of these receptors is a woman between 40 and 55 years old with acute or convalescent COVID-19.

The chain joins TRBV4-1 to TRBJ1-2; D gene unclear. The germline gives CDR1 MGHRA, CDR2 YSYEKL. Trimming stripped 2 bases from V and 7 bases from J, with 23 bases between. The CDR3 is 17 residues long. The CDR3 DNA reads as TGCGCCAGCAGCCAAAGTCCCGGGTCCTCATTTCTCTTTGGCTACACCTTC. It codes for CASSQSPGSSFLFGYTF.

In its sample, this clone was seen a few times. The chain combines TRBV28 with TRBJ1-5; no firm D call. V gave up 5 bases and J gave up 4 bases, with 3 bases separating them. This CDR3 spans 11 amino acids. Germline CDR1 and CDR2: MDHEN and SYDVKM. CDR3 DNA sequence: TGTGCCAGCAGTCTAAATCAGCCCCAGCATTTT. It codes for CASSLNQPQHF.

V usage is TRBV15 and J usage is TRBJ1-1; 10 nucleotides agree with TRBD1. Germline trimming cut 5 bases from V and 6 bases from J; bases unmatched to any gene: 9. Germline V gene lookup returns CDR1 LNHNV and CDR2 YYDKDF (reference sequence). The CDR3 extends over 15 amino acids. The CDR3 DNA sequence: TGTGCCACCAGCTCCGGGACAGGGGAAGTTTCTGAAGCTTTCTTT. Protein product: CATSSGTGEVSEAFF.

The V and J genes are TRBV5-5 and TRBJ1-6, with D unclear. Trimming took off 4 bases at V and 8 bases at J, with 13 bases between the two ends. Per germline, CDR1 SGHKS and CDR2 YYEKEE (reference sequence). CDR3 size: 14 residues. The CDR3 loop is CASSRGSTDSPLHF. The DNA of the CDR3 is TGTGCCAGCAGCCGTGGGAGCACGGATTCACCCCTCCACTTT. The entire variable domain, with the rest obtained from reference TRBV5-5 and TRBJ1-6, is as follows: DAGVTQSPTHLIKTRGQQVTLRCSPISGHKSVSWYQQVLGQGPQFIFQYYEKEERGRGNFPDRFSARQFPNYSSELNVNALLLGDSALYLCASSRGSTDSPLHFGNGTRLTVT.

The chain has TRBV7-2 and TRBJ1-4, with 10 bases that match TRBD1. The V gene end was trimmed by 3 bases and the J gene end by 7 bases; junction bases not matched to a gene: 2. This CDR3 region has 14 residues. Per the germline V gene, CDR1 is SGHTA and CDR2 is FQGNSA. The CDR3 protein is CASSLGTGAEKLFF. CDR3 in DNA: TGTGCCAGCAGCTTGGGGACAGGGGCTGAAAAACTGTTTTTT.

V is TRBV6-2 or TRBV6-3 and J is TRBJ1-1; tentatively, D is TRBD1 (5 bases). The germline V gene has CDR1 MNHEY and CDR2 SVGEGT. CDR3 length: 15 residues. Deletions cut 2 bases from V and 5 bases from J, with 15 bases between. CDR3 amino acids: CASSYQGGSGTEAFF. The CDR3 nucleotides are TGTGCCAGCAGTTACCAGGGCGGAAGTGGAACTGAAGCTTTCTTT.

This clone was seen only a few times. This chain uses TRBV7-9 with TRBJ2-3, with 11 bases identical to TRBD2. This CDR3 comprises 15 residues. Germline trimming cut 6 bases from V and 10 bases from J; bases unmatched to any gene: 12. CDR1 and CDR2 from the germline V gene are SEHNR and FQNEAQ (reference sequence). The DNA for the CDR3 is TGTGCCAGCAGTCTAGCGGGGGGCCCTCACCCTCCGCAGTATTTT. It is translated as CASSLAGGPHPPQYF.

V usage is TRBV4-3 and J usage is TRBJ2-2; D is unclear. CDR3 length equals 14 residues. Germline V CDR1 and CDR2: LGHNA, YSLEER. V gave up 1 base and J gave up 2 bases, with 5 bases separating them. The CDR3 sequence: CASSQGHNTGELFF. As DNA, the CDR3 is TGCGCCAGCAGCCAAGGGCATAACACCGGGGAGCTGTTTTTT.

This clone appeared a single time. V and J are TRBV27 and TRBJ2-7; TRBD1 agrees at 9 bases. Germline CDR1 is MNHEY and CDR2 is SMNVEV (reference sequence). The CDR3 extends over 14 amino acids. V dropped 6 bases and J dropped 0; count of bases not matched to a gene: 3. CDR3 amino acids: CASRRDRASYEQYF. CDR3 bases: TGTGCCAGCAGACGGGACAGGGCCTCCTACGAGCAGTACTTC.

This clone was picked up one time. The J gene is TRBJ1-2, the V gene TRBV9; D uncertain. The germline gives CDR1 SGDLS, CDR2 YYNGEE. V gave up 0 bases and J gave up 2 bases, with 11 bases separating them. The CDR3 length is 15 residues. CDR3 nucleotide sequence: TGTGCCAGCAGCGTAGGAGCTACGGGGAACTATGGCTACACCTTC. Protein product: CASSVGATGNYGYTF.

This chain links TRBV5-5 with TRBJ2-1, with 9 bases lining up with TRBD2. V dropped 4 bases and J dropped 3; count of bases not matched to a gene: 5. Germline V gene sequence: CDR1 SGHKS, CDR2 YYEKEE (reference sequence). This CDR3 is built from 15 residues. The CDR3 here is CASSPGGGGYNEQFF. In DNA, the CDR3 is TGTGCCAGCAGCCCTGGCGGGGGGGGCTACAATGAGCAGTTCTTC.

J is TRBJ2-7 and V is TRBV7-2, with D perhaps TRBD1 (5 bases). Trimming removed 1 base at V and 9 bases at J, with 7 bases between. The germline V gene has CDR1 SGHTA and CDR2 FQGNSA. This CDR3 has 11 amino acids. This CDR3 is CASSLGQGQYF. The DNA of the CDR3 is TGTGCCAGCAGCTTAGGGCAGGGGCAGTACTTC.